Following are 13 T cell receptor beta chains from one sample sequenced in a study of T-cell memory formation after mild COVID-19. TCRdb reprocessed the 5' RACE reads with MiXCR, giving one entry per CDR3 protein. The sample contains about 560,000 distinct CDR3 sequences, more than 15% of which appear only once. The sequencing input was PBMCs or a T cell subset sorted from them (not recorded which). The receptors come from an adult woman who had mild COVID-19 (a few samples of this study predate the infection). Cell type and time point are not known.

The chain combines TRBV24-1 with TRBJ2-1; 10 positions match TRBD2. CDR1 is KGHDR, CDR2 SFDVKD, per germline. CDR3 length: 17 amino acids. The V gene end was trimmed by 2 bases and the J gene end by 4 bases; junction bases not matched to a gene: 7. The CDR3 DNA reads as TGTGCCACCAGTGATTCGCCTAGCGGGGGTCTTTACAATGAGCAGTTCTTC. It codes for CATSDSPSGGLYNEQFF.

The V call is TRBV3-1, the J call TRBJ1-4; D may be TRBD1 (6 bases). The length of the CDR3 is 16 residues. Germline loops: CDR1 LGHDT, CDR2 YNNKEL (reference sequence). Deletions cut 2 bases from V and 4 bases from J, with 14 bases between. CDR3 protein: CASSQRGRDINEKLFF. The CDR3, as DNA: TGTGCCAGCAGCCAACGAGGGAGGGACATTAATGAAAAACTGTTTTTT.

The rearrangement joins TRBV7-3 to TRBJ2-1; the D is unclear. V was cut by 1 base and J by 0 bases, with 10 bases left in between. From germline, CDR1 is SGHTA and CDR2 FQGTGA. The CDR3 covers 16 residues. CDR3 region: CASSLNPQSSYNEQFF. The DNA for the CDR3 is TGTGCCAGCAGCTTAAACCCCCAAAGCTCCTACAATGAGCAGTTCTTC.

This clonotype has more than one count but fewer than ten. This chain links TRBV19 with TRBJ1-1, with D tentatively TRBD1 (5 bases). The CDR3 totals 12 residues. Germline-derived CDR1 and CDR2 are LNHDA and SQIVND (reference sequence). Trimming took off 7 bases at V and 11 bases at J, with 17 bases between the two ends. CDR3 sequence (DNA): TGTGCCAGTAACTCGGGACCCTTAGGGGCTTTCTTT. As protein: CASNSGPLGAFF. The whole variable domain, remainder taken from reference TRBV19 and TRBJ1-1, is DGGITQSPKYLFRKEGQNVTLSCEQNLNHDAMYWYRQDPGQGLRLIYYSQIVNDFQKGDIAEGYSVSREKKESFPLTVTSAQKNPTAFYLCASNSGPLGAFFGQGTRLTVV.

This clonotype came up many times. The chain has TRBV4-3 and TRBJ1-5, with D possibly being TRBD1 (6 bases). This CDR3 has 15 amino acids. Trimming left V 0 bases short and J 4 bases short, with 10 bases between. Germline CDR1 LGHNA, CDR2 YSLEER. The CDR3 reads CASSQDPQGNQPQHF. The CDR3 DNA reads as TGCGCCAGCAGCCAAGATCCACAGGGAAATCAGCCCCAGCATTTT.

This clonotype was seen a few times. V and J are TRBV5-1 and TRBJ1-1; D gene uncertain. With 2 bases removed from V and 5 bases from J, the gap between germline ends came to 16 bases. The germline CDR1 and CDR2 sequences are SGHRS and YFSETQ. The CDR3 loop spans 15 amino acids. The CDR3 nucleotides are TGCGCCAGCAGCTTCTATGGTTACGGGGAGACTGAAGCTTTCTTT. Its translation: CASSFYGYGETEAFF.

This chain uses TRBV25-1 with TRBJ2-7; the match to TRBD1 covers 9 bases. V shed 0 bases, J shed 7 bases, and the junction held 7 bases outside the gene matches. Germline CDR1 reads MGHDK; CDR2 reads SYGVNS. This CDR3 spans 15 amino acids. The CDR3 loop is CASSEYGTGGGEQYF. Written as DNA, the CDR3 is TGTGCCAGCAGTGAATACGGAACAGGGGGCGGAGAGCAGTACTTC.

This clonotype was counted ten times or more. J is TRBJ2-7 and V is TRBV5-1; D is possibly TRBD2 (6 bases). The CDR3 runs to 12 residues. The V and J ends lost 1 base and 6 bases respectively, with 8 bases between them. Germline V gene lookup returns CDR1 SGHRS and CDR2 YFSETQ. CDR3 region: CASSLTLAEQYF. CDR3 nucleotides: TGCGCCAGCAGCTTGACACTAGCCGAGCAGTACTTC.

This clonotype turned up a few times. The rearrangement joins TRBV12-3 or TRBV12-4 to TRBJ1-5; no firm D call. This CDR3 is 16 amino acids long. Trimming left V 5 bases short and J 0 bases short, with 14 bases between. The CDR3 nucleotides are TGTGCCAGCAGTCTCGACAAGTTGAATAGCAATCAGCCCCAGCATTTT. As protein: CASSLDKLNSNQPQHF.

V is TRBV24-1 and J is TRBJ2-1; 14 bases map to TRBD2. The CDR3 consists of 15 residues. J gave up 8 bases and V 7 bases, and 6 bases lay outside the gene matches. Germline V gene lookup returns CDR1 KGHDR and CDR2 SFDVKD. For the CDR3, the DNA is TGTGCCACCAGAGAGGGACTAGCGGGAGTCGATGAGCAGTTCTTC. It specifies CATREGLAGVDEQFF.

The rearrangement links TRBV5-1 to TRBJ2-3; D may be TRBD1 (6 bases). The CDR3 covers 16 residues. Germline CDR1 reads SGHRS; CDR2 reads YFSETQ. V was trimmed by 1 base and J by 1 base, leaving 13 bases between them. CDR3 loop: CASSLRQDGRTDTQYF. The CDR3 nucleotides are TGCGCCAGCAGCTTGCGACAGGACGGGCGCACAGATACGCAGTATTTT.

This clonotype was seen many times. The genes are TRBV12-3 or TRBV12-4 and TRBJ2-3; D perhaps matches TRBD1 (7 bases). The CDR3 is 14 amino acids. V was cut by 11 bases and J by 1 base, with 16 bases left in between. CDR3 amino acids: CAGPTGTGTDTQYF. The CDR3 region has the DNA TGTGCCGGGCCGACAGGGACTGGCACAGATACGCAGTATTTT.

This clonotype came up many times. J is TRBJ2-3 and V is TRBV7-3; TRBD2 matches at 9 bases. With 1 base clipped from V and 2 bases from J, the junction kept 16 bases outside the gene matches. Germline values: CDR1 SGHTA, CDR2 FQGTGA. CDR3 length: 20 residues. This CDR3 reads CASSLKWRGGAIPHTDTQYF. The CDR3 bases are TGTGCCAGCAGCTTAAAGTGGCGGGGGGGCGCCATCCCGCACACAGATACGCAGTATTTT.